The sequence of this TCR beta chain was determined in a study of blood T cell repertoires in COVID-19. Looking at the study overall: Both acute and convalescent COVID-19 samples were obtained from the United States, Italy and Spain.

In the study's own analysis: Estimated nucleated cell counts came from reference gene primer amplification. TCRdb's copy holds only in-frame clones and misses some; the assay was immunoSEQ multiplex PCR. Clone size and V and J calls were adopted from that table, with D and trimming inferred from the DNA. The data hold under 200,000 clones, with about 86% observed a single time. Germline V gene sequence: CDR1 LNHDA, CDR2 SQIVND (reference sequence). The V end lost 6 bases, the J end lost 0 bases, and 14 bases lay between the germline ends. There are 15 residues in the CDR3. This chain links TRBV19 with TRBJ1-1; a weak D match, TRBD1 (6 bases). This sequence was found in a man younger than 35 with acute or convalescent COVID-19. Sequencing was carried out using peripheral blood. The CDR3 loop reads CASRLDSGMNTEAFF. CDR3 bases: TGTGCCAGTAGGCTGGACAGCGGAATGAACACTGAAGCTTTCTTT.